Listed here is a single T cell receptor (beta chain). This clone was observed once. The antigen it recognizes is unknown. No clone much larger than this one lies a single base away; base qualities are absent. V is reduced by 0 bases and J by 12 bases, leaving a spacing of 10 bases between them. CDR1 is given as SGDLS and CDR2 as YYNGEE, both from the germline V gene. Spanning cysteine to phenylalanine, the CDR3 consists of 12 amino acids. Only the CDR3 DNA is retained, 36 bases long and in frame from the first base. The data originate from a study of OX40 agonist ivuxolimab in advanced cancers. Describing the broader study: Ivuxolimab was a fully human IgG2 agonistic monoclonal antibody targeting the costimulatory receptor OX40 (CD134). Intravenous ivuxolimab was administered to patients every 2 weeks at six dose levels: 0.01, 0.1, 0.3, 1.5, 3 and 10 mg/kg. Of the roughly 54 patients in dose escalation, some 20 had hepatocellular carcinoma, some 15 had melanoma, 9 had renal cell carcinoma and 9 had head and neck cancer. In the dose-escalation cohort, roughly 82% of patients were male, and the mean age was 60 years with a range of about 20 to 90. Patients were allowed to have had prior anti-PD-1, anti-PD-L1 or anti-CTLA-4 therapy, and 30% to 40% of the dose-escalation patients had been treated with checkpoint inhibitors. Partial responses were achieved by three dose-escalation patients, of whom one had hepatocellular carcinoma and two had cutaneous melanoma. Peripheral TCRbeta sequencing was intended to test whether TCR sequence diversity was altered and clonal T-cell expansion was caused by ivuxolimab. The paper reports the monotherapy dose-escalation portion (N of about 50 patients) of the phase I ivuxolimab trial.

Paper-wide results and their limitations: Partial responders in the 0.1-3.0 mg/kg groups had among the lowest normalized peripheral clonal expansion, especially among CD8+ T cells. At doses of 0.1 to 3.0 mg/kg, clonal expansion of both CD4+ and CD8+ blood T cells was observed from baseline to week 6. After ivuxolimab, more expanded clones were found on average in CD8+ T cells than in CD4+ T cells. The antigen specificity of the clonally expanded peripheral T cells was not determined. Low levels of normalized T-cell clonal expansion were also seen in some patients who did not respond.

Patients with autoimmune disease history or receiving systemic immunosuppression were excluded from the trial. Peripheral blood for TCR sequencing was collected from all dose cohorts at baseline, on cycle 4 day 1, and on cycle 7 day 1. The samples were taken from a phase I, first-in-human, multicenter, open-label dose-escalation trial of ivuxolimab. Adults with locally advanced or metastatic melanoma, renal cell, hepatocellular, or head and neck squamous cell carcinoma were enrolled in the trial. Before TCR sequencing, CD4+ T cells and CD8+ T cells from peripheral blood were sorted into separate populations. Genomic DNA was isolated from the sorted cells so that the TCRbeta CDR3 region could be sequenced. The immunoSEQ Assay was used for sequencing of TCRbeta CDR3 regions. TCRdb carries this immuneACCESS record with in-frame sequences only. Its versions omit some clonotypes, under half of them owing to an unresolved V gene in the studies checked, with the rest unexplained. This sample is represented by 42,000 or so clones; over 75% of them were singletons. The ten largest clones represent roughly 20% of the sample.

This sequence was found in an adult with an advanced solid tumor such as melanoma, head and neck, liver or kidney cancer. This specimen was CD4+ or CD8+ T cells sorted from blood, taken in a trial of the OX40 agonist ivuxolimab. The chain is assembled from TRBV9 and TRBJ2-1; a weak D assignment points to TRBD2 (5 bases agree). The DNA reads TGTGCCAGCAGCGTAGGTGAACTAGGGCAGTTCTTC. It translates as CASSVGELGQFF.